A single sample gave rise to the 5 T cell receptor beta chains below, sequenced in a study of radiotherapy plus CTLA-4 blockade in lung cancer. This table comes from immunoSEQ multiplex PCR, and its TCRdb copy is limited to in-frame clones, with some not included. The table includes about 60,000 clones, about 80% detected once. The sequencing used peripheral blood, collected from a patient treated with radiotherapy plus ipilimumab. The source is a human donor with non-small cell lung cancer who had a partial response to radiotherapy plus ipilimumab.

The CDR3 here is CASSLGLNTGELFF. CDR3 bases: TGCGCCAGCAGCTTGGGACTTAACACCGGGGAGCTGTTTTTT. J is TRBJ2-2 and V is TRBV5-1, with D uncertain. This CDR3 spans 14 amino acids. Trimming removed 0 bases at V and 2 bases at J, with 5 bases between. Looked up from germline, CDR1 is SGHRS and CDR2 is YFSETQ.

The chain combines TRBV5-1 with TRBJ1-2, with D unclear. Trimming shortened V by 3 bases and J by 8 bases, and 17 bases separated the two germline ends. This CDR3 contains 14 residues. Germline V gives CDR1 SGHRS, CDR2 YFSETQ. DNA of the CDR3: TGCGCCAGCAGCTCGGACTCCCCCACGGAAGGCTACACCTTC. Amino acids: CASSSDSPTEGYTF. Full variable domain (remainder filled in from reference TRBV5-1 and TRBJ1-2): KAGVTQTPRYLIKTRGQQVTLSCSPISGHRSVSWYQQTPGQGLQFLFEYFSETQRNKGNFPGRFSGRQFSNSRSEMNVSTLELGDSALYLCASSSDSPTEGYTFGSGTRLTVV.

This chain uses TRBV5-1 with TRBJ1-4; 9 bases fit TRBD1. Germline V gene data show CDR1 as SGHRS and CDR2 as YFSETQ. The V segment lost 3 bases and the J segment 5 bases; nucleotides outside the gene matches: 8. The CDR3 totals 16 residues. The CDR3, as DNA: TGCGCCAGCAGCTACATACCAGGACAGGGGAATGAAAAACTGTTTTTT. Its translation: CASSYIPGQGNEKLFF.

A few counts support this clone. The CDR3 nucleotides are TGTGCCACCAGCCCGAATCCGGGACAGGGGATTGAAAAACTGTTTTTT. Translated: CATSPNPGQGIEKLFF. The chain couples TRBV15 to TRBJ1-4; TRBD1 aligns across 10 bases. The CDR3 contains 16 residues. Germline values: CDR1 LNHNV, CDR2 YYDKDF (reference sequence). Germline trimming cut 5 bases from V and 7 bases from J; bases unmatched to any gene: 10.

This sequence joins TRBV6-1 and TRBJ1-1; TRBD1 is a possible D gene (5 bases). The germline gives CDR1 MNHNS, CDR2 SASEGT. The V end lost 5 bases, the J end lost 6 bases, and 10 bases lay between the germline ends. This CDR3 spans 12 amino acids. CDR3 coding DNA: TGTGCCAGCAGTAGGGACTTCCCTGAAGCTTTCTTT. Translated, it gives CASSRDFPEAFF.